A single sample is the source of the 29 T cell receptor beta chains below, sequenced in a study of cytomegalovirus exposure and HLA in healthy donors. The PCR employed 60 Vbeta primers together with 13 Jbeta primers. The data were produced by immunoSEQ multiplex PCR, yet TCRdb's version contains in-frame clones alone and is incomplete. This sample has approximately 190,000 clones, with under 70% found just once. The sequenced material came from PBMCs. The source is a man aged 35 to 55 in good health and CMV-seropositive.

The rearrangement joins TRBV21-1 to TRBJ2-7; TRBD1 is the table's D call, not checked against the DNA. TRBV21-1 is a pseudogene locus. The CDR3 length is 16 residues. CDR3 DNA: TGTGCCAGCAGCAAAGGCCCTAGCAGGGGGAGATACGAGCAGTACTTC. Amino acid sequence: CASSKGPSRGRYEQYF.

CDR3 bases: TGCGCCAGCAGCCAAGGACAGGGGGTTTACGAGCAGTACTTC. Translating it yields CASSQGQGVYEQYF. This rearrangement joins TRBV4-3 to TRBJ2-7, with TRBD1 matching over 9 bases. The ends lost 1 base at V and 4 bases at J; junction bases unmatched: 2. CDR1 is LGHNA and CDR2 is YSLEER in the germline V gene. This CDR3 is built from 14 residues.

CDR3 bases: TGTGCCAGCAGTCGACTAGCGGGGGGACGAGAGACCCAGTACTTC. Its translation is CASSRLAGGRETQYF. The chain is built from TRBV28 and TRBJ2-5, with TRBD2 identical over 13 bases. Germline CDR1 MDHEN, CDR2 SYDVKM. The CDR3 is 15 residues long. V shed 5 bases, J shed 4 bases, and the junction held 4 bases outside the gene matches.

V gene TRBV7-9 combines with J gene TRBJ1-5, with TRBD1 matching over 7 bases. The CDR3 is 16 amino acids. Germline assignment: CDR1 SEHNR and CDR2 FQNEAQ (reference sequence). With V trimmed by 5 bases and J by 4 bases, 11 bases remained unmatched. The CDR3 nucleotides read TGTGCCAGCAGCGATTACAGGGGCCCCAAAAATCAGCCCCAGCATTTT. It translates to CASSDYRGPKNQPQHF.

Details on this clone: An end of the junction differs from the germline gene, which may be a read error. The chain uses TRBV6-7 and TRBJ2-1, with 10 bases lining up with TRBD1. TRBV6-7 counts as an open reading frame of uncertain function. The CDR3 contains 14 residues. CDR3 in amino acids: CAGSLPGQGTEQFF. DNA of the CDR3: TGTGCCGGCAGCCTTCCGGGACAGGGGACTGAGCAGTTCTTC.

The V and J genes are TRBV14 and TRBJ1-3; 9 bases are shared with TRBD1. V was clipped by 1 base and J by 2 bases; unmatched bases: 0. The CDR3 loop spans 15 amino acids. Germline V gene data show CDR1 as SGHDN and CDR2 as FVKESK. CDR3 bases: TGTGCCAGCAGCCAAGGACAGGGGGCTGGAAACACCATATATTTT. Its protein is CASSQGQGAGNTIYF.

V is TRBV10-2 and J is TRBJ1-3, with a possible D match to TRBD1 (6 bases). V lost 6 bases and J 3 bases, leaving 15 bases between the germline ends. CDR3 length: 15 residues. The V gene's germline CDR1 is WSHSY and CDR2 SAAADI. The CDR3 loop reads CASSATGLGGNTIYF. In nucleotides, the CDR3 is TGCGCCAGCAGCGCTACAGGGTTAGGTGGAAACACCATATATTTT.

The chain is built from TRBV6-6 and TRBJ2-2; D uncertain. Germline V gives CDR1 MNHNY, CDR2 SVGAGI (reference sequence). CDR3 size: 12 residues. V lost 4 bases, J lost 5 bases, and 5 bases lay in between. In DNA form, the CDR3 reads TGTGCCAGCAGTTTTCCGACCGGGGAGCTGTTTTTT. Residues: CASSFPTGELFF.

The chain recombines TRBV6-5 with TRBJ1-2; 10 bases agree with TRBD1. V dropped 6 bases and J dropped 8; count of bases not matched to a gene: 12. The germline V gene encodes CDR1 MNHEY and CDR2 SVGAGI. This CDR3 is 15 amino acids long. The CDR3 sequence: CASSRNDRGLGGYTF. The CDR3 DNA reads as TGTGCCAGCAGCCGCAACGACAGGGGGCTCGGGGGCTACACCTTC.

V and J are TRBV23-1 and TRBJ2-5, with TRBD1 identical over 8 bases. TRBV23-1 is filed as an ORF, its function uncertain. This CDR3 contains 16 residues. Trimming took 2 bases from V and 5 from J; bases not matched to a gene: 10. CDR3 in amino acids: CASSQPDQGARETQYF. Here the CDR3 DNA reads TGCGCCAGCAGTCAACCAGACCAGGGGGCCAGGGAGACCCAGTACTTC.

This clone came up once. The CDR3 loop reads CASSIGGGGDTQYF. CDR3 nucleotide sequence: TGTGCCAGTAGTATAGGTGGGGGGGGAGATACGCAGTATTTT. This chain uses TRBV19 with TRBJ2-3; 7 nucleotides agree with TRBD2. Germline V lookup: CDR1 LNHDA, CDR2 SQIVND (reference sequence). The CDR3 has 14 amino acids. V dropped 1 base and J dropped 5; count of bases not matched to a gene: 3.

The CDR3 nucleotides are TGTGCTAGTGGACTCCGACAGGGGCAATGGGAGACCCAGTACTTC. As protein: CASGLRQGQWETQYF. The chain is built from TRBV12-5 and TRBJ2-5; TRBD1 aligns across 8 bases. V gave up 6 bases and J gave up 5 bases; unmatched junction bases: 11. Germline V gives CDR1 LGHNT, CDR2 FRNRAP. This CDR3 region has 15 residues.

The chain couples TRBV13 to TRBJ2-1; D is perhaps TRBD2 (5 bases). CDR1 is PRHDT, CDR2 FYEKMQ, per germline (reference sequence). The CDR3 sequence is 16 residues long. With 4 bases removed from V and 1 base from J, the gap between germline ends came to 14 bases. This CDR3 is CASSSPWTPSYNEQFF. The CDR3 DNA reads as TGTGCCAGCAGCTCCCCTTGGACTCCTTCCTACAATGAGCAGTTCTTC.

This sequence joins TRBV4-1 and TRBJ1-4; D not certain. CDR3 length: 15 residues. V was cut by 4 bases and J by 4 bases, with 13 bases left in between. Germline V gives CDR1 MGHRA, CDR2 YSYEKL. CDR3 sequence reads: CASSRLLELNEKLFF. The CDR3 bases are TGCGCCAGCAGCCGCCTTTTAGAGCTTAATGAAAAACTGTTTTTT.

The CDR3 DNA follows: TGTGCCAGTGACCTAGGGACAGGGACTGGCTACACCTTC. Its translation is CASDLGTGTGYTF. The rearrangement joins TRBV19 to TRBJ1-2; 9 nucleotides align to TRBD1. The CDR3 covers 13 residues. From germline, CDR1 is LNHDA and CDR2 SQIVND (reference sequence). The V gene end was trimmed by 8 bases and the J gene end by 7 bases; junction bases not matched to a gene: 8.

This clone was detected only a few times. This chain links TRBV5-1 with TRBJ2-7; D might be TRBD1 (5 bases). The CDR3 loop spans 14 amino acids. V was trimmed by 0 bases and J by 4 bases, leaving 11 bases between them. CDR1 is SGHRS and CDR2 is YFSETQ in the germline V gene. CDR3 DNA sequence: TGCGCCAGCAGCTTGGGACAGCGAAAGTACGAGCAGTACTTC. Translating it yields CASSLGQRKYEQYF.

The chain employs TRBV7-8 and TRBJ2-7; D remains ambiguous. Per germline, CDR1 SGHVS and CDR2 FQNEAQ. Trimming shortened V by 4 bases and J by 2 bases, and 12 bases separated the two germline ends. CDR3 length equals 14 residues. The CDR3 protein is CASSYPETTYEQYF. In nucleotides, the CDR3 is TGTGCCAGCAGCTACCCTGAGACAACCTACGAGCAGTACTTC.

The DNA for the CDR3 is TGTGCCAGCAGCTCACCTCGGAGCGGGGGTACGATTGGGGACGAGCAGTACTTC. Translation gives CASSSPRSGGTIGDEQYF. The chain couples TRBV5-4 to TRBJ2-7; TRBD2 aligns across 8 bases. The V and J ends lost 3 bases and 5 bases, in that order; junction bases with no gene match: 19. The CDR3 extends over 18 amino acids. The germline V gene has CDR1 SGHNT and CDR2 YYREEE (reference sequence).

This clone was counted once. The chain links TRBV5-6 to TRBJ1-2; 7 bases are shared with TRBD1. Trimming at V came to 2 bases and at J to 4 bases, leaving 8 bases not matched to a gene. CDR3 length: 15 residues. Germline CDR1 and CDR2: SGHDT and YYEEEE. CDR3 in DNA: TGTGCCAGCAGCTTTGGTAGGGGACAGACCTATGGCTACACCTTC. Its protein product is CASSFGRGQTYGYTF.

The chain carries TRBV5-8 and TRBJ2-5, with 9 bases that match TRBD1. CDR3 length: 15 residues. V lost 0 bases, J lost 5 bases, and 5 bases stayed unmatched. Germline CDR1 reads SGHTS; CDR2 reads YDEGEE. This chain's CDR3 is CASSLDRGRPETQYF. CDR3 sequence (DNA): TGTGCCAGCAGCTTGGACAGGGGGCGGCCCGAGACCCAGTACTTC.

This clone was observed a single time. The chain couples TRBV18 to TRBJ2-1; 14 bases match TRBD2. Germline-derived CDR1 and CDR2 are KGHSH and LQKENI. After removal of 5 bases from V and 8 bases from J, the junction contained 8 bases not matched to a gene. The CDR3 is made up of 16 amino acids. The CDR3 reads CASSSGLAGGTDEQFF. In DNA, the CDR3 is TGTGCCAGCTCAAGTGGACTAGCGGGGGGAACCGATGAGCAGTTCTTC. Drawing the rest from reference TRBV18 and TRBJ2-1, the complete variable domain is NAGVMQNPRHLVRRRGQEARLRCSPMKGHSHVYWYRQLPEEGLKFMVYLQKENIIDESGMPKERFSAEFPKEGPSILRIQQVVRGDSAAYFCASSSGLAGGTDEQFFGPGTRLTVL.

The chain employs TRBV5-1 and TRBJ1-3; no definite D call. V shed 4 bases and J shed 4 bases, with 12 bases lying between them. CDR3 length: 14 residues. The germline gives CDR1 SGHRS, CDR2 YFSETQ. The CDR3 DNA sequence: TGCGCCAGCAGCCGCGGGTCAGTCGGAAACACCATATATTTT. Protein: CASSRGSVGNTIYF.

This chain connects TRBV6-5 to TRBJ2-2; 10 nucleotides align to TRBD1. V lost 8 bases and J lost 5; bases outside the gene matches: 5. The CDR3 runs to 14 residues. CDR1 and CDR2 from the germline V gene are MNHEY and SVGAGI. The CDR3 nucleotides read TGTGCCAGCGGGACAGGGGCGGGAACCGGGGAGCTGTTTTTT. Residues: CASGTGAGTGELFF.

This chain uses TRBV7-9 with TRBJ1-2; tentative D call: TRBD1 (6 bases). The length of the CDR3 is 12 residues. V lost 1 base, J lost 8 bases, and 8 bases lay in between. Germline V gene data show CDR1 as SEHNR and CDR2 as FQNEAQ (reference sequence). This CDR3 reads CASSLDQGGYTF. The CDR3 nucleotides are TGTGCCAGCAGCTTAGACCAGGGGGGCTACACCTTC. Filled out from reference TRBV7-9 and TRBJ1-2, the complete variable domain reads DTGVSQNPRHKITKRGQNVTFRCDPISEHNRLYWYRQTLGQGPEFLTYFQNEAQLEKSRLLSDRFSAERPKGSFSTLEIQRTEQGDSAMYLCASSLDQGGYTFGSGTRLTVV.

This clone was counted only a few times. The V gene is TRBV6-6, the J gene TRBJ1-5; D not resolved. V was pared by 0 bases and J by 9 bases, with 15 bases between. The CDR3 is made up of 15 amino acids. Germline-derived CDR1 and CDR2 are MNHNY and SVGAGI (reference sequence). The CDR3 spells CASSYSDRRQRPQHF. CDR3 nucleotide sequence: TGTGCCAGCAGTTACTCAGACCGGCGACAAAGGCCCCAGCATTTT.

This clone has a single count. The chain combines TRBV6-1 with TRBJ2-4; D gene ambiguous. CDR1 is MNHNS and CDR2 is SASEGT in the germline V gene. The ends were cut back, 4 bases at V and 0 bases at J, with 16 bases in the middle. The CDR3 is 17 residues long. The CDR3 DNA follows: TGTGCCAGCAGTGCCCAGCTAATGACTTTAGCCAAAAACATTCAGTACTTC. It specifies CASSAQLMTLAKNIQYF.

The sample holds a few counts of this clone. This chain uses TRBV5-1 with TRBJ2-7, with D possibly matching TRBD2 (6 bases). Germline V lookup: CDR1 SGHRS, CDR2 YFSETQ. The CDR3 length is 15 residues. Trimming took 7 bases from V and 0 from J, leaving 17 bases between them. The DNA for the CDR3 is TGCGCCAGCTCGACCGGGACTCTCAGCTCCTACGAGCAGTACTTC. Its protein product is CASSTGTLSSYEQYF.

A few counts support this clone. This CDR3 reads CASSLGAGGNNEQFF. The DNA of the CDR3 is TGTGCCAGCAGCTTAGGCGCGGGGGGGAACAATGAGCAGTTCTTC. V and J are TRBV11-2 and TRBJ2-1; 9 nucleotides agree with TRBD2. This CDR3 has 15 amino acids. Germline V gene data show CDR1 as SGHAT and CDR2 as FQNNGV. The V and J ends lost 1 base and 5 bases, in that order; junction bases with no gene match: 3.

The rearrangement joins TRBV18 to TRBJ1-1; D remains ambiguous. The germline V and J ends were trimmed by 0 bases and 6 bases, with 17 bases remaining between them. The CDR3 length is 16 residues. The V gene's germline CDR1 is KGHSH and CDR2 LQKENI. This chain's CDR3 is CASSPPNLRERAEAFF. In nucleotides, the CDR3 is TGTGCCAGCTCACCACCGAATTTACGGGAGAGGGCTGAAGCTTTCTTT.